This TCR beta chain was obtained from a study of T cell responses to AZD1222 COVID-19 vaccine. Study context: Pooled in the analysis were second doses at about 4 or about 12 weeks.

The V gene's germline CDR1 is SGHNT and CDR2 YYREEE (reference sequence). V lost 4 bases and J 5 bases, leaving 15 bases between the germline ends. The CDR3 spans 14 residues. Only in-frame clones appear in the TCRdb table, and some are missing; sequencing was by immunoSEQ multiplex PCR. The table lists 90,000 to 150,000 clones, approximately 86% of them singletons. Note on this clone: Its antigen is unknown.

Study results and limitations: Along spike, vaccine-associated CD4 TCRs were found throughout, with dominance at 160-218 and 743-854. Reports say nearly half of spike-specific TCRs go after unmutated variant regions. Clonal diversity was possibly underestimated, and white British individuals and females predominated among donors.

The clonotype was recovered from an adult in good health. Sequences were derived from peripheral blood, sampled on day 0 of AZD1222 vaccination. V and J are TRBV5-4 and TRBJ1-1, with a tentative D call TRBD1 (5 bases). The CDR3: CASSPPLGGTEAFF. CDR3 in DNA: TGTGCCAGCAGCCCCCCCTTGGGGGGGACTGAAGCTTTCTTT.